Given below is one T cell receptor (beta chain) in context. The data belong to a study of blood T cell repertoires in COVID-19. The wider study: Sources were T cells, B-cell-depleted T cells, or PBMCs; the material itself was cDNA or gDNA.

Researchers sorted participants into cohorts using their self-reported clinical history. Between the trimmed V and J ends, which lost 3 bases and 5 bases, there was a span of 14 bases. Germline-derived CDR1 and CDR2 are SGHVS and FQNEAQ. This CDR3 is 14 amino acids long. Original handling: Reference gene primer amplification in the assay estimated nucleated cell counts. The method was immunoSEQ multiplex PCR; TCRdb's version includes in-frame clones alone and lacks a portion of them. V and J calls and clone size are as listed in that table; D and trimming were resolved from the DNA. The repertoire holds around 250,000 clones, roughly 88% seen once, with about 2.9% in the top ten.

The sequenced material came from PBMCs or T cells enriched from blood (not recorded which). The sequence was obtained from a woman between 35 and 50 years old who had been exposed to COVID-19. The V call is TRBV7-8, the J call TRBJ2-7, with D perhaps TRBD1 (5 bases). CDR3 DNA sequence: TGTGCCAGCAGCTTGCTGCAGGGCTACAACGAGCAGTACTTC. It codes for CASSLLQGYNEQYF.